Detailed here is one T cell receptor beta chain. This clone was seen a single time. There is no known antigen for this receptor. This is likely an artifact of a read error, given a far larger clone one base away. To prepare the library, the immunoSEQ multiplex PCR assay was applied. The multiplex PCR relied on a mix of 60 forward primers for TCR Vbeta segments and 13 reverse primers for TCR Jbeta segments. The CDR3 region of rearranged TCR beta genes was amplified from genomic DNA with a multiplex PCR assay. On the Illumina HiSeq System, the amplified TCR beta libraries were sequenced as 87-base-pair reads. In the original analysis: In a later analysis, roughly 80 million unique TCR beta chains were counted across the approximately 670 repertoires, and around 11 million of these chains were shared by at least two donors. To remove PCR and sequencing errors, raw reads were error-corrected and collapsed into unique sequences using a nearest-neighbor algorithm that merged closely related sequences. V, D and J gene segments were assigned by aligning CDR3 sequences to IMGT reference sequences. For a sequence to be retained, a match of at least six nucleotides was required to both a V gene segment and a J gene segment. A rearrangement was called productive if the CDR3 had no stop codons and remained in frame with V and J, and every other rearrangement was called non-productive. CDR3 was defined by IMGT convention, running from the second conserved V-encoded cysteine to the conserved J-encoded phenylalanine. Sequences without an unambiguous match to a single V gene segment were excluded from the earlier analysis of 450 to 650 of the donors. In an earlier analysis of some 590 of the donors, a V segment was called functional when productive rearrangements were above 56.7%, and segregating when the standard deviation between donors exceeded 5%. A statistical classification framework was built to diagnose cytomegalovirus status from the catalog of TCR beta chain sequences. In a later analysis, TCR nucleotide sequences were compared against IMGT/GENE-DB human TR gene sequences so that V and J genes could be assigned. The TCRdist pipeline was used in a later analysis to assign CDR3 sequences and most-parsimonious VDJ recombination scenarios. In a later analysis, every TCR beta chain was defined by the combination of its CDR3 amino acid sequence and its V-gene family, and reads without a unique V-gene family were dropped. As a way to deal with suspected cross-contamination and a sequencing artifact, a later analysis dropped approximately 590 nucleotide sequences that were highly shared and had low generation probability. A later analysis calculated a clonal expansion index for each public chain from normalized within-repertoire ranks of inferred template counts. In a later analysis, generation probabilities were computed with a VDJ recombination model fitted to out-of-frame rearrangements, and the resulting probabilities were checked against IGoR. Hypergeometric tests were used in a later analysis to score TCR-TCR, TCR-HLA and TCR-CMV co-occurrence, with a repertoire-size bias correction applied to the TCR pairs. In a later analysis, false discovery rates were estimated by permuting HLA or CMV assignments 20 times. A later analysis grouped co-occurring TCRs with DBSCAN, adding TCRdist sequence similarity when clustering within HLA-allele-positive subsets. For co-occurrence clustering, repertoires with fewer than 30,000 or more than 120,000 public chains were excluded, along with about five repertoires with anomalous nucleotide sharing. In its TCRdb copy, this immuneACCESS table keeps in-frame sequences only and misses some clones. Where compared with another copy, unresolved V genes explain less than half of these, and the others have no known cause. The V and J calls and clone size come from that table; D and trimming were worked out from the DNA. Recorded for this sample are 110,000 to 150,000 clones; 75% of them occurred a single time. The ten largest clones add up to 7% of the sample.

The cohort consisted of 600 to 750 healthy bone marrow donors. All cohort members were sampled while nominally healthy, although unrecorded immune exposures were likely present. The donor tested CMV seronegative and was one of the 352 seronegative cohort members. Each donor provided a peripheral blood sample, and peripheral blood mononuclear cells were used for TCR beta sequencing. The Qiagen DNeasy Blood Extraction Kit was used to extract genomic DNA from the blood cell samples. A distance of 9 bases separates the germline ends of V and J, which lose 1 base and 2 bases respectively. From the germline V gene (reference sequence), CDR1 is SEHNR and CDR2 is FQNEAQ. Spanning cysteine to phenylalanine, the CDR3 consists of 14 amino acids. The sequence is cut down to CDR3 DNA, 42 bases in frame from base 1. The data belong to a study of cytomegalovirus exposure and HLA in healthy donors (dated by TCRdb to 2015 to 2018). Turning to the overall study: According to an earlier analysis of around 600 of the donors, about 179 million T cells yielded 117 million unique TCR beta sequences and 276 Gb of sequence data. Roughly 320 gigabases of sequencing data and roughly 81 million unique TCR sequences made up an early release that covered under 750 HLA-typed donors. Among the roughly 400 genotyped donors, under 90% belonged to the genetic ancestry cluster associated with self-reported Caucasian donors. The study aimed to test whether signatures of past pathogen exposure could be identified by cataloging public T cell receptors. The T cell repertoires of 666 subjects were profiled by immunosequencing and related to cytomegalovirus serostatus. In addition to the first cohort of 650 to 800 subjects, a separate validation cohort of 120 different subjects was used. The study combined high-throughput TCR immunosequencing, statistical association of individual TCRs with disease status, and machine learning to predict cytomegalovirus infection status. To study patterns of TCR occurrence, a later analysis re-analyzed previously published TCR beta repertoires from 700 or so donors and added high-resolution HLA genotyping. In the later analysis, no new phenotypic data were used to find candidate immune exposures; instead, reliance was placed on TCR beta sequences and their occurrence across donors. An earlier analysis of approximately 500 of the donors applied high-throughput TCR beta sequencing to assess whether each TCR beta V gene segment acted as functional or pseudogenic. Donor age, sex, ethnicity and CMV serostatus were collected together with the repertoire data. A later genetic analysis used genome-wide SNP genotypes for about 60% of the 666 donors, treating that subset as a discovery cohort. Every repertoire in the discovery cohort had been generated on one and the same sequencing platform. Class I and class II HLA loci were covered by the typing at four-digit resolution. Typing coverage differed by locus: A, B, C, DRB1 and DQB1 were typed in roughly 620-630 donors, DQA1 in roughly 510, DPA1 in some 570, and DPB1 in 472. Roughly five DR-DQ haplotypes were handled as single units for association and clustering because linkage in the cohort was strong. Across some 400 genotyped donors of the cohort, an average of about 240,000 unique TCR beta nucleotide sequences per donor were sequenced, and roughly 18% of those sequences were non-productive.

The paper's findings and limits, for the study overall: According to a later analysis, parvovirus B19, influenza, CMV and Epstein-Barr virus appeared linked to several top co-occurrence clusters. Only TCR beta chains were sequenced in this cohort, and the absence of alpha or paired-chain data limited detectable features. The 87-base-pair reads could not distinguish some IMGT-functional V segments, including TRBV6-2 and TRBV6-3, so those segments were excluded. In vitro tests confirmed that three of the cytomegalovirus-associated TCR beta chains recognize cytomegalovirus antigens. CMV serostatus was the only immune exposure information available for the cohort. According to the authors, the approach could potentially be generalized to other disease states and immunological phenotypes. In the study, some 180 TCR beta chains were listed as associated with cytomegalovirus. Correlated functional status among segregating V segments might reflect linkage disequilibrium, but an unknown experimental factor could not be ruled out. In both the original and validation cohorts, the classifier was reported to diagnose cytomegalovirus status with high specificity and sensitivity. Because HLA typing was unavailable for some donors at each locus, only the typed subset was used in association tests. In a later analysis, most CMV-associated TCR beta chains were found to appear HLA-restricted, with HLA associations seemingly driven largely by CMV exposure. The sequencing pipeline was judged likely to have produced a cluster of highly shared sequence variants as a technical artifact. Broadly in line with IMGT annotations, most TCR beta V segments showed up in productive rearrangements about 90% or about 30% of the time in an earlier analysis of 450 to 600 of the donors. The presence/absence analyses assumed that sequencing depth was roughly uniform across donors, and that assumption may not be true. Compared with equally common non-associated chains, HLA-associated TCR beta chains in a later analysis were more clonally expanded and had lower generation probabilities. In a later analysis, the rate of TCR association differed among HLA loci, with DRB1 alleles having the most associated TCRs and HLA-C alleles having the fewest. A later genetic analysis associated a missense DCLRE1C variant with V-gene and J-gene trimming of TCR beta chains, and an independent cohort replicated the association. At a false discovery rate of 0.05, a later analysis linked under 20,000 TCR beta sequences to specific HLA alleles. A further reported finding was that TCR beta sequences accurately predicted the HLA-A and HLA-B alleles for most subjects in the first cohort. When HLA alleles, especially DR and DQ, strongly co-occurred, TCR associations were difficult to assign to individual alleles. Because counts were too low, about 15 rarely observed V segments, including chromosome 9 orphons, were left out of the earlier analysis of 587 of the donors. According to a later genetic analysis, donors in an Asian-associated ancestry cluster had fewer N-insertions in productive TCRs than the approximately 610-donor mean. Most TCR sequences were observed very rarely across donors, whereas some public TCRs were present in many individuals.

The chain joins TRBV7-9 to TRBJ2-7; TRBD2 is possibly the D segment (7 matching bases). What was sequenced was PBMCs. This receptor was identified in a man aged 25 to 45 in good health and CMV-seronegative. The DNA reads TGTGCCAGCAGCTTAGGAGGGGGGGCCTACGAGCAGTACTTC. Its translation reads: CASSLGGGAYEQYF.